The 28 T cell receptor beta chains given below trace back to one sample, sequenced in a study of technical replicates of blood from a handful of donors. Clones were sequenced by immunoSEQ multiplex PCR, and TCRdb holds only the in-frame ones, with some missing. The sample has approximately 76,000 clones, less than 98% seen once. The sequencing input was T cells isolated from PBMCs. Receptors were obtained from a human donor in good health.

The chain has TRBV19 and TRBJ1-1; D ambiguous. Looked up from germline, CDR1 is LNHDA and CDR2 is SQIVND (reference sequence). This CDR3 has 15 amino acids. V gave up 5 bases and J gave up 1 base, with 14 bases separating them. The CDR3 DNA sequence: TGTGCCAGTAGTCCAAAGGAGCCGGGGAACACTGAAGCTTTCTTT. Its translation: CASSPKEPGNTEAFF. Full variable domain (outside the CDR3, taken from reference TRBV19 and TRBJ1-1): DGGITQSPKYLFRKEGQNVTLSCEQNLNHDAMYWYRQDPGQGLRLIYYSQIVNDFQKGDIAEGYSVSREKKESFPLTVTSAQKNPTAFYLCASSPKEPGNTEAFFGQGTRLTVV.

This clone was found once. The genes are TRBV28 and TRBJ2-7, with TRBD1 matching over 7 bases. Germline loops: CDR1 MDHEN, CDR2 SYDVKM. Losses at the gene ends were 7 bases for V and 5 bases for J; bases not matched to a gene: 8. The CDR3 is 13 amino acids. This CDR3 is CASNPGQSNEQYF. DNA of the CDR3: TGTGCCAGCAACCCGGGACAGTCCAACGAGCAGTACTTC.

The chain employs TRBV11-3 and TRBJ1-1, with D possibly TRBD1 on 6 matching bases. The CDR3 spans 15 residues. Trimming stripped 3 bases from V and 0 bases from J, with 11 bases between. In germline, CDR1 is SGHNT, CDR2 YENEEA. CDR3 amino acids: CASSFRTEMNTEAFF. The CDR3 DNA is TGTGCCAGCAGCTTCCGGACAGAGATGAACACTGAAGCTTTCTTT.

The V and J genes are TRBV5-1 and TRBJ2-5; D uncertain. The V and J ends lost 3 bases and 5 bases respectively, with 14 bases between them. The CDR3 loop spans 14 amino acids. From germline, CDR1 is SGHRS and CDR2 YFSETQ. The CDR3 reads CASSSTITVETQYF. CDR3 DNA sequence: TGCGCCAGCAGCTCCACCATTACTGTGGAGACCCAGTACTTC.

This clone was seen only once. This sequence joins TRBV18 and TRBJ2-7; D is perhaps TRBD1 (6 bases). Per the germline V gene, CDR1 is KGHSH and CDR2 is LQKENI. Trimming shortened V by 5 bases and J by 3 bases, and 14 bases separated the two germline ends. The CDR3 has 14 residues. CDR3 nucleotides: TGTGCCAGCTCATTGTCAGGGGTTGGCTACGAGCAGTACTTC. This translates into CASSLSGVGYEQYF.

V usage is TRBV7-3 and J usage is TRBJ1-6; a weak D match, TRBD1 (6 bases). Trimming cost V 5 bases and J 9 bases, with 17 bases left between them. The CDR3 is made up of 15 amino acids. Per the germline V gene, CDR1 is SGHTA and CDR2 is FQGTGA. The CDR3: CASSAQGDRSSPLHF. CDR3 nucleotides: TGTGCCAGCAGCGCACAGGGAGATCGGTCTTCACCCCTCCACTTT.

This clone was counted only a few times. J is TRBJ2-1 and V is TRBV19; possible D gene TRBD1, 5 bases. CDR3 size: 15 residues. Trimming stripped 5 bases from V and 1 base from J, with 12 bases between. Germline V lookup: CDR1 LNHDA, CDR2 SQIVND (reference sequence). CDR3 bases: TGTGCCAGTAGTCCTCGGACAACTTCCTACAATGAGCAGTTCTTC. Residues: CASSPRTTSYNEQFF.

This clone was found once. The rearrangement uses TRBV27 and TRBJ1-5, with a weak D call TRBD1 (5 bases). This CDR3 comprises 15 residues. Trimming shortened V by 5 bases and J by 6 bases, and 17 bases separated the two germline ends. CDR1 is MNHEY, CDR2 SMNVEV, per germline (reference sequence). The DNA for the CDR3 is TGTGCCAGCAGTCCCCTCGGCGGGGGAGGTCAGCCCCAGCATTTT. Amino acids: CASSPLGGGGQPQHF.

The V call is TRBV28, the J call TRBJ1-1, with 9 bases lining up with TRBD1. V lost 6 bases, J lost 7 bases, and 3 bases stayed unmatched. The CDR3 is 12 residues long. Germline V CDR1 and CDR2: MDHEN, SYDVKM. The CDR3 loop is CASRGQGSEAFF. The CDR3 DNA is TGTGCCAGCAGGGGACAGGGAAGTGAAGCTTTCTTT.

The V and J genes are TRBV27 and TRBJ2-1; 8 positions agree with TRBD2. The CDR3 consists of 14 residues. Germline V lookup: CDR1 MNHEY, CDR2 SMNVEV (reference sequence). The V and J ends lost 8 bases and 4 bases, in that order; junction bases with no gene match: 7. Here the CDR3 DNA reads TGTGCCAGCCGTCCTAGCGGGCGATACAATGAGCAGTTCTTC. Translation: CASRPSGRYNEQFF.

V is TRBV7-9 and J is TRBJ2-3; a weak D match, TRBD2 (5 bases). Germline V gene sequence: CDR1 SEHNR, CDR2 FQNEAQ (reference sequence). V was clipped by 5 bases and J by 2 bases, with 17 bases between them. This CDR3 is 16 amino acids long. CDR3 region: CASSQIGRGYTDTQYF. The CDR3 bases are TGTGCCAGCAGCCAAATTGGCCGGGGTTACACAGATACGCAGTATTTT.

The V and J genes are TRBV19 and TRBJ2-3; 9 positions match TRBD2. J was trimmed by 4 bases and V by 8 bases; bases with no gene match: 7. CDR3 length: 14 residues. Germline assignment: CDR1 LNHDA and CDR2 SQIVND (reference sequence). The chain's CDR3 is CASAKREAPDTQYF. In DNA, the CDR3 is TGTGCCAGTGCCAAGCGGGAGGCACCAGATACGCAGTATTTT.

The J gene is TRBJ2-7, the V gene TRBV19, with 7 bases lining up with TRBD1. The CDR3 sequence is 21 residues long. Germline V gene sequence: CDR1 LNHDA, CDR2 SQIVND (reference sequence). V shed 2 bases and J 2 bases; nucleotides not matched to a gene: 24. CDR3 loop: CASSIIREPGQHSNLAYEQYF. In nucleotides, the CDR3 is TGTGCCAGTAGTATAATCCGAGAACCGGGACAGCATTCGAATTTGGCCTACGAGCAGTACTTC.

The chain employs TRBV28 and TRBJ1-5; D is undetermined. CDR1 is MDHEN and CDR2 is SYDVKM in the germline V gene. V was pared by 3 bases and J by 5 bases, with 14 bases between. The CDR3 is made up of 15 amino acids. CDR3 nucleotide sequence: TGTGCCAGCAGTTTCTCCGGGAAAGATTATCAGCCCCAGCATTTT. Encoded protein: CASSFSGKDYQPQHF.

The J gene is TRBJ2-2, the V gene TRBV20-1; perhaps TRBD1 as D (6 bases). Trimming left V 7 bases short and J 7 bases short, with 10 bases between. This CDR3 region has 11 residues. The germline CDR1 and CDR2 sequences are DFQATT and SNEGSKA (reference sequence). Written as DNA, the CDR3 is TGCAGTGTTCAGGGGAACGGGGAGCTGTTTTTT. Its protein product is CSVQGNGELFF.

CDR3 protein: CASRELAGGYNEQFF. In DNA form, the CDR3 reads TGTGCCAGCAGGGAGTTAGCGGGGGGTTACAATGAGCAGTTCTTC. The genes are TRBV6-1 and TRBJ2-1; 10 positions agree with TRBD2. Germline V CDR1 and CDR2: MNHNS, SASEGT. This CDR3 region has 15 residues. The V segment lost 6 bases and the J segment 4 bases; nucleotides outside the gene matches: 6.

Comments on this clone: The junction shows a germline mismatch at one end, possibly a read error. This chain joins TRBV7-7 and TRBJ1-2; 8 bases fit TRBD1. Germline loops: CDR1 SSHAT, CDR2 FNYEAQ (reference sequence). The CDR3 loop spans 14 amino acids. This chain's CDR3 is CASSPIDRGDGYTF. The CDR3 DNA follows: TGTGCTAGCAGCCCAATTGACAGGGGCGATGGCTACACCTTC. The variable domain in full, with the rest retrieved from reference TRBV7-7 and TRBJ1-2, is GAGVSQSPRYKVTKRGQDVTLRCDPISSHATLYWYQQALGQGPEFLTYFNYEAQPDKSGLPSDRFSAERPEGSISTLTIQRTEQRDSAMYRCASSPIDRGDGYTFGSGTRLTVV.

This clone was picked up a small number of times. V and J are TRBV6-1 and TRBJ2-1; 10 bases map to TRBD2. CDR1 and CDR2 from the germline V gene are MNHNS and SASEGT. The CDR3 length is 18 residues. With V trimmed by 4 bases and J by 8 bases, 17 bases remained unmatched. The CDR3 spells CASSGGTLAGYYGDEQFF. The CDR3 DNA sequence: TGTGCCAGCAGTGGAGGGACACTAGCGGGATATTATGGTGATGAGCAGTTCTTC.

V is TRBV4-1 and J is TRBJ1-2; 7 nucleotides line up with TRBD1. V shed 1 base, J shed 2 bases, and the junction held 10 bases outside the gene matches. Germline V gives CDR1 MGHRA, CDR2 YSYEKL. The CDR3 is 17 amino acids. CDR3 nucleotide sequence: TGCGCCAGCAGCCAAGTTTTAAGGGGGCCGGGGAACTATGGCTACACCTTC. Its translation is CASSQVLRGPGNYGYTF.

The chain joins TRBV2 to TRBJ1-2; 7 bases align to TRBD1. Trimming removed 6 bases from V and 7 bases from J; junction bases left unmatched: 8. The CDR3 is 13 residues long. Germline V CDR1 and CDR2: SNHLY, FYNNEI. The DNA for the CDR3 is TGTGCCAGCAGCCCACAAAGGGGGCCTGGCTACACCTTC. Amino acid sequence: CASSPQRGPGYTF.

This chain links TRBV4-1 with TRBJ2-7; the D is unclear. V lost 0 bases, J lost 3 bases, and 6 bases lay in between. Germline values: CDR1 MGHRA, CDR2 YSYEKL. The CDR3 extends over 13 amino acids. CDR3 sequence reads: CASSQDSGYEQYF. The CDR3 DNA reads as TGCGCCAGCAGCCAAGATAGTGGCTACGAGCAGTACTTC.

The chain joins TRBV7-8 to TRBJ1-1; 7 nucleotides agree with TRBD1. CDR3 size: 14 residues. V shed 4 bases and J 1 base; nucleotides not matched to a gene: 3. Germline-derived CDR1 and CDR2 are SGHVS and FQNEAQ. CDR3 sequence: CASSSNRGNTEAFF. The CDR3 DNA follows: TGTGCCAGCAGCTCGAACAGGGGGAACACTGAAGCTTTCTTT.

The chain recombines TRBV6-1 with TRBJ1-5, with no clear D. CDR1 MNHNS and CDR2 SASEGT come from the germline V gene. Trimming stripped 0 bases from V and 3 bases from J, with 15 bases between. The CDR3 totals 17 residues. The chain's CDR3 is CASSEAEGGFNNQPQHF. Written as DNA, the CDR3 is TGTGCCAGCAGTGAAGCGGAGGGAGGGTTCAACAATCAGCCCCAGCATTTT.

The chain has TRBV29-1 and TRBJ2-2, with D perhaps matching TRBD1 (5 bases). Germline V gene data show CDR1 as SQVTM and CDR2 as ANQGSEA. This CDR3 is 11 amino acids long. Trimming removed 4 bases from V and 8 bases from J, with 8 bases in between. CDR3 in DNA: TGCAGCGTTGCCCAGGGTGGGGAGCTGTTTTTT. It is translated as CSVAQGGELFF.

The chain uses TRBV7-9 and TRBJ2-5; TRBD1 is a possible D gene (5 bases). The CDR3 is made up of 13 amino acids. V dropped 6 bases and J dropped 2 bases, with 10 bases sitting between them. CDR1 and CDR2 from the germline V gene are SEHNR and FQNEAQ (reference sequence). CDR3 DNA: TGTGCCAGCAGGGGGAAGGGGCAAGAGACCCAGTACTTC. The encoded protein is CASRGKGQETQYF.

The chain links TRBV6-1 to TRBJ2-1, with 9 bases fitting TRBD2. Per germline, CDR1 MNHNS and CDR2 SASEGT. V gave up 2 bases and J gave up 6 bases; unmatched junction bases: 5. The CDR3 extends over 15 amino acids. The CDR3 DNA sequence: TGTGCCAGCAGTGAATGGGGACTAGCCGGCAATGAGCAGTTCTTC. This encodes CASSEWGLAGNEQFF.

The chain couples TRBV4-2 to TRBJ2-7, with TRBD2 matching over 10 bases. Germline V CDR1 and CDR2: LGHNA, YNFKEQ. Germline trimming cut 3 bases from V and 2 bases from J; bases unmatched to any gene: 1. This CDR3 is 14 amino acids long. CDR3 coding DNA: TGTGCCAGCAGCCATAGCGGGGGGACCTACGAGCAGTACTTC. This sequence encodes CASSHSGGTYEQYF.

This rearrangement joins TRBV5-4 to TRBJ2-7, with 8 bases fitting TRBD2. Germline V gives CDR1 SGHNT, CDR2 YYREEE (reference sequence). Losses at the gene ends were 4 bases for V and 4 bases for J; bases not matched to a gene: 7. The CDR3 is 14 residues long. The CDR3: CASSRGGPLYEQYF. As DNA, the CDR3 is TGTGCCAGCAGCCGGGGGGGACCCCTGTACGAGCAGTACTTC.